This T cell receptor beta chain was sequenced in a study of T-cell memory formation after mild COVID-19. Germline-derived CDR1 and CDR2 are KGHSH and LQKENI. Trimming took 0 bases from V and 2 from J, leaving 8 bases between them. CDR3 length equals 14 residues. In TCRdb, the 5' RACE reads were re-called with MiXCR into one record per CDR3 protein. This table has about 340,000 distinct CDR3 sequences, 20% to 25% appearing once. The chain joins TRBV18 to TRBJ2-7, with D possibly being TRBD1 (5 bases). Sequencing used PBMCs or a T cell subset sorted from them (not recorded which). The clonotype comes from a man younger than 35 who had mild COVID-19 (a few samples of this study predate the infection). Cell type and time point are not known. This chain's CDR3 is CASSPPGAPYEQYF. The CDR3 DNA reads TGTGCCAGCTCACCACCAGGGGCCCCCTACGAGCAGTACTTC. Looking up the rest from reference TRBV18 and TRBJ2-7 gives the full variable domain: NAGVMQNPRHLVRRRGQEARLRCSPMKGHSHVYWYRQLPEEGLKFMVYLQKENIIDESGMPKERFSAEFPKEGPSILRIQQVVRGDSAAYFCASSPPGAPYEQYFGPGTRLTVT.